This TCR beta chain is from a study of blood T cell repertoires in COVID-19. Study background: The origin of the acute and convalescent COVID-19 samples was the United States, Italy and Spain. Sources were T cells, B-cell-depleted T cells, or PBMCs; the material itself was cDNA or gDNA.

Study processing details: Reference gene primer amplification yielded estimated nucleated cell counts. Only in-frame clones appear in the TCRdb table, and some are missing; sequencing was by immunoSEQ multiplex PCR. That table furnishes V, J and clone size, whereas the DNA furnished D and trimming. The data show more than 250,000 clones, approximately 83% seen once. The V gene's germline CDR1 is SGDLS and CDR2 YYNGEE. V trimming: 4 bases; J trimming: 5 bases; junction bases outside the gene matches: 11. The CDR3 is made up of 15 amino acids. The sequencing sample was made of peripheral blood. This sequence originates from a woman aged 25 to 39 who had recovered from COVID-19. The chain joins TRBV9 to TRBJ2-5, with TRBD2 matching 7 bases. The CDR3 here is CASSIETGGSETQYF. Written as DNA, the CDR3 is TGTGCCAGCAGCATAGAAACGGGCGGGAGTGAGACCCAGTACTTC.